The next 8 T cell receptor beta chains were all read from a single sample in a study of blood T cell repertoires in COVID-19. Assay: immunoSEQ multiplex PCR; the TCRdb copy retains only in-frame clones and omits some. The top ten hold approximately 2.5% of the sample, which has roughly 280,000 clones, 80% to 90% seen once. The sample taken for sequencing was PBMCs or T cells enriched from blood (not recorded which). The source of these receptors is a young woman who had recovered from COVID-19.

V is TRBV3-1 (or the pseudogene TRBV3-2) and J is TRBJ2-7; the D gene is possibly TRBD2 (5 bases). Germline V gives CDR1 LGHDT, CDR2 YNNKEL (reference sequence). The CDR3 length is 16 residues. The V gene lost 5 bases and the J gene lost 0 bases, with 17 bases spanning the gap. The CDR3 DNA sequence: TGTGCCAGCAGCTCCCGCTCTCGACGGGGCTCCTACGAGCAGTACTTC. Residues: CASSSRSRRGSYEQYF.

This clone was seen only once. The chain is built from TRBV4-1 and TRBJ2-4; tentative D call: TRBD1 (6 bases). The CDR3 totals 14 residues. The V gene lost 1 base and the J gene lost 7 bases, with 11 bases spanning the gap. CDR1 MGHRA and CDR2 YSYEKL come from the germline V gene. The chain's CDR3 is CASSQGQGWNIQYF. Written as DNA, the CDR3 is TGCGCCAGCAGCCAAGGGCAGGGGTGGAACATTCAGTACTTC.

V and J are TRBV23-1 and TRBJ1-2; 7 positions match TRBD1. TRBV23-1 is treated as an ORF (open reading frame) with a function not yet certain. V lost 3 bases to trimming and J lost 5 bases; unmatched junction nucleotides: 6. The CDR3 is made up of 14 amino acids. CDR3 bases: TGCGCCAGCAGTCAGGGGACAGAGTTGTATGGCTACACCTTC. It codes for CASSQGTELYGYTF.

The chain has TRBV2 and TRBJ1-5, with D tentatively TRBD1 (5 bases). This CDR3 has 15 residues. Germline V gives CDR1 SNHLY, CDR2 FYNNEI. Trimming shortened V by 6 bases and J by 5 bases, and 17 bases separated the two germline ends. CDR3 in amino acids: CASSYLPDSYQPQHF. The CDR3 nucleotides are TGTGCCAGCAGCTATTTGCCTGACAGCTATCAGCCCCAGCATTTT.

J is TRBJ1-2 and V is TRBV30; 9 bases agree with TRBD1. Germline CDR1 GTSNPN, CDR2 SVGIG (reference sequence). The CDR3 is 13 residues long. The V gene end was trimmed by 3 bases and the J gene end by 8 bases; junction bases not matched to a gene: 7. In DNA form, the CDR3 reads TGTGCCTGGAGGGGTAGGACAGGGGAGGGCTACACCTTC. Protein product: CAWRGRTGEGYTF.

This clone has just one count. This chain uses TRBV7-9 with TRBJ1-2; 9 bases are a match to TRBD1. The ends lost 5 bases at V and 8 bases at J; junction bases unmatched: 9. Germline V gene sequence: CDR1 SEHNR, CDR2 FQNEAQ (reference sequence). CDR3 length: 14 residues. The chain's CDR3 is CASSITGGAEGYTF. The CDR3 bases are TGTGCCAGCAGCATAACAGGGGGCGCGGAAGGCTACACCTTC.

V is TRBV11-2 and J is TRBJ1-2; TRBD1 aligns across 12 bases. Germline V gives CDR1 SGHAT, CDR2 FQNNGV. The length of the CDR3 is 17 residues. Losses at the gene ends were 0 bases for V and 6 bases for J; bases not matched to a gene: 8. The CDR3 bases are TGTGCCAGCAGCTTAGATGTCGCGGGGACAGGGGGCGATGGCTACACCTTC. It translates to CASSLDVAGTGGDGYTF. The full variable domain, completed using reference TRBV11-2 and TRBJ1-2, is EAGVAQSPRYKIIEKRQSVAFWCNPISGHATLYWYQQILGQGPKLLIQFQNNGVVDDSQLPKDRFSAERLKGVDSTLKIQPAKLEDSAVYLCASSLDVAGTGGDGYTFGSGTRLTVV.

This chain uses TRBV19 with TRBJ2-2; TRBD2 aligns across 13 bases. Trimming at V came to 2 bases and at J to 1 base, leaving 4 bases not matched to a gene. The germline gives CDR1 LNHDA, CDR2 SQIVND (reference sequence). CDR3 size: 18 residues. The CDR3 region is CASSITSGGALNTGELFF. In nucleotides, the CDR3 is TGTGCCAGTAGTATAACTAGCGGGGGGGCCTTGAACACCGGGGAGCTGTTTTTT.